What follows are 29 T cell receptor beta chains derived from one specimen sequenced in a study of T cell responses to AZD1222 COVID-19 vaccine. The protocol was immunoSEQ multiplex PCR, while the TCRdb copy is restricted to in-frame clones and leaves out a portion. The sample shows around 15,000 clones, around 80% of them seen only once. The sequencing used peripheral blood, collected 28 days after the second AZD1222 dose. The receptors here all came from an adult who received the AZD1222 COVID-19 vaccine.

This clone has a handful of counts. The chain links TRBV2 to TRBJ2-1, with D hard to call. This CDR3 has 15 residues. Trimming removed 4 bases from V and 4 bases from J, with 14 bases in between. CDR1 is SNHLY, CDR2 FYNNEI, per germline. The chain's CDR3 is CASSGARRIYNEQFF. In nucleotides, the CDR3 is TGTGCCAGCAGTGGGGCTCGGCGCATATACAATGAGCAGTTCTTC.

The genes are TRBV5-1 and TRBJ1-1, with no clear D. The CDR3 covers 16 residues. The germline V gene has CDR1 SGHRS and CDR2 YFSETQ. V gave up 0 bases and J gave up 3 bases, with 15 bases separating them. CDR3 sequence: CASSLGRFTIDTEAFF. The CDR3 DNA reads TGCGCCAGCAGCTTGGGCCGATTCACGATTGACACTGAAGCTTTCTTT.

Written as DNA, the CDR3 is TGTGCCAGCAGAGGACAGGGACTGTTGACTGAAGCTTTCTTT. Protein sequence: CASRGQGLLTEAFF. The chain combines TRBV6-5 with TRBJ1-1; 8 nucleotides align to TRBD1. The CDR3 spans 14 residues. Germline V gives CDR1 MNHEY, CDR2 SVGAGI. V shed 6 bases and J 5 bases; nucleotides not matched to a gene: 8.

The CDR3 DNA reads TGTGCCACAAGGGGGCACCCGAACACTGAAGCTTTCTTT. Amino acid sequence: CATRGHPNTEAFF. The rearrangement joins TRBV10-3 to TRBJ1-1; 7 positions agree with TRBD1. The CDR3 contains 13 residues. The germline V gene has CDR1 ENHRY and CDR2 SYGVKD. With 10 bases clipped from V and 1 base from J, the junction kept 6 bases outside the gene matches.

This chain links TRBV11-2 with TRBJ2-1, with D tentatively TRBD1 (7 bases). CDR3 size: 16 residues. CDR1 and CDR2 from the germline V gene are SGHAT and FQNNGV. The V gene lost 5 bases and the J gene lost 1 base, with 15 bases spanning the gap. In DNA, the CDR3 is TGTGCCAGCAGCCACTACTCAGGGGGGTCCTACAATGAGCAGTTCTTC. This codes for CASSHYSGGSYNEQFF.

CDR3 region: CASSLEPGLAGGHGHEQFF. CDR3 bases: TGTGCCAGCAGCCTAGAGCCGGGACTAGCGGGGGGGCACGGTCATGAGCAGTTCTTC. The genes are TRBV7-9 and TRBJ2-1; 16 bases fit TRBD2. CDR3 length equals 19 residues. The trim removed 5 bases at V and 8 bases at J, leaving 15 bases unmatched. Germline V gene lookup returns CDR1 SEHNR and CDR2 FQNEAQ (reference sequence).

This chain uses TRBV28 with TRBJ2-7; D uncertain. CDR3 size: 11 residues. CDR1 is MDHEN, CDR2 SYDVKM, per germline. Deletions cut 3 bases from V and 3 bases from J, with 3 bases between. The CDR3 region is CASSLGYEQYF. For the CDR3, the DNA is TGTGCCAGCAGTTTGGGCTACGAGCAGTACTTC.

This sequence joins TRBV28 and TRBJ1-6; D unclear. V lost 7 bases and J lost 8, with 12 bases in between. CDR1 and CDR2 (germline): MDHEN, SYDVKM. The CDR3 spans 13 residues. CDR3 DNA: TGTGCCAGCACGACGCGGCCGGATTCACCCCTCCACTTT. It specifies CASTTRPDSPLHF.

The chain carries TRBV19 and TRBJ2-1, with D perhaps matching TRBD1 or TRBD2 (6 bases each). CDR1 LNHDA and CDR2 SQIVND come from the germline V gene (reference sequence). This CDR3 comprises 12 residues. The CDR3 loop reads CAGGRGYNEQFF. For the CDR3, the DNA is TGTGCAGGGGGGAGAGGCTACAATGAGCAGTTCTTC.

This chain uses TRBV5-1 with TRBJ1-4, with D uncertain. Germline-derived CDR1 and CDR2 are SGHRS and YFSETQ. The CDR3 is 15 amino acids. V gave up 5 bases and J gave up 0 bases, with 11 bases separating them. As DNA, the CDR3 is TGCGCCAGCAGGGGAGGGCATGCAACTAATGAAAAACTGTTTTTT. It encodes CASRGGHATNEKLFF.

The chain joins TRBV5-1 to TRBJ1-3, with a tentative D call TRBD1 (6 bases). V was cut by 0 bases and J by 0 bases, with 13 bases left in between. This CDR3 contains 17 residues. CDR1 SGHRS and CDR2 YFSETQ come from the germline V gene. CDR3 sequence (DNA): TGCGCCAGCAGCTTGGTAGGGGGGTTCATCTCTGGAAACACCATATATTTT. It specifies CASSLVGGFISGNTIYF.

This sequence joins TRBV5-1 and TRBJ1-1, with D perhaps TRBD1 (5 bases). CDR3 length equals 14 residues. Trimming removed 0 bases at V and 4 bases at J, with 10 bases between. The germline V gene encodes CDR1 SGHRS and CDR2 YFSETQ. CDR3 DNA sequence: TGCGCCAGCAGCTTGGTCCAGGGCGGCACTGAAGCTTTCTTT. Translated, it gives CASSLVQGGTEAFF.

The rearrangement links TRBV11-2 to TRBJ2-7, with D uncertain. V lost 4 bases to trimming and J lost 4 bases, with 8 bases between them. This CDR3 region has 12 residues. Germline assignment: CDR1 SGHAT and CDR2 FQNNGV. The DNA for the CDR3 is TGTGCCAGCAGCTCCGGTCCGTACGAGCAGTACTTC. Translating gives CASSSGPYEQYF. Looking up the rest from reference TRBV11-2 and TRBJ2-7 gives the full variable domain: EAGVAQSPRYKIIEKRQSVAFWCNPISGHATLYWYQQILGQGPKLLIQFQNNGVVDDSQLPKDRFSAERLKGVDSTLKIQPAKLEDSAVYLCASSSGPYEQYFGPGTRLTVT.

The V and J genes are TRBV29-1 and TRBJ1-2; D is unclear. The CDR3 has 13 amino acids. V was trimmed by 6 bases and J by 2 bases, leaving 13 bases between them. Germline loops: CDR1 SQVTM, CDR2 ANQGSEA. CDR3 nucleotide sequence: TGCAGCGTCGTAAAGGACGGAAACTATGGCTACACCTTC. It encodes CSVVKDGNYGYTF.

The chain couples TRBV28 to TRBJ1-1; D not certain. CDR3 length: 15 amino acids. Per the germline V gene, CDR1 is MDHEN and CDR2 is SYDVKM. Trimming took 4 bases from V and 6 from J, leaving 18 bases between them. The CDR3, as DNA: TGTGCCAGCAGTTCGGGAAAGGCGGGGAGGGCTGAAGCTTTCTTT. Translation: CASSSGKAGRAEAFF.

J is TRBJ1-1 and V is TRBV3-1 (or the pseudogene TRBV3-2); D not certain. CDR3 length: 14 residues. V lost 1 base, J lost 1 base, and 7 bases lay in between. The V gene's germline CDR1 is LGHDT and CDR2 YNNKEL (reference sequence). For the CDR3, the DNA is TGTGCCAGCAGCCAAGTGGGCTCGAACACTGAAGCTTTCTTT. This gives the protein CASSQVGSNTEAFF.

The rearrangement joins TRBV5-1 to TRBJ2-6; tentatively, D is TRBD1 or TRBD2 (6 bases each). Per the germline V gene, CDR1 is SGHRS and CDR2 is YFSETQ. The CDR3 runs to 18 residues. The V gene lost 0 bases and the J gene lost 0 bases, with 13 bases spanning the gap. The CDR3 is CASSLGGTPNSGANVLTF. The CDR3 coding sequence is TGCGCCAGCAGCTTGGGCGGGACACCGAACTCTGGGGCCAACGTCCTGACTTTC.

This chain uses TRBV2 with TRBJ2-5, with D perhaps given as TRBD1 or TRBD2 (5 bases each). Between the trimmed V and J ends, which lost 1 base and 5 bases, there was a span of 5 bases. CDR1 is SNHLY and CDR2 is FYNNEI in the germline V gene. The CDR3 runs to 12 residues. Here the CDR3 DNA reads TGTGCCAGCAGTGAAGGGGGGGAGACCCAGTACTTC. Encoded protein: CASSEGGETQYF. The full variable domain, completed using reference TRBV2 and TRBJ2-5, is EPEVTQTPSHQVTQMGQEVILRCVPISNHLYFYWYRQILGQKVEFLVSFYNNEISEKSEIFDDQFSVERPDGSNFTLKIRSTKLEDSAMYFCASSEGGETQYFGPGTRLLVL.

The chain uses TRBV27 and TRBJ2-1; TRBD2 agrees at 11 bases. The CDR3 is 17 amino acids. The germline gives CDR1 MNHEY, CDR2 SMNVEV (reference sequence). The V segment lost 3 bases and the J segment 7 bases; nucleotides outside the gene matches: 11. The CDR3 DNA is TGTGCCAGCAGTTTCCTCCAACTAGCGGGAGCAAGTAATGAGCAGTTCTTC. It yields the protein CASSFLQLAGASNEQFF.

The chain carries TRBV15 and TRBJ2-7; 8 nucleotides align to TRBD1. This CDR3 is built from 14 residues. Germline V CDR1 and CDR2: LNHNV, YYDKDF (reference sequence). Unmatched junction bases numbered 8, after V lost 8 bases and J lost 2 bases. The CDR3 reads CATADRTGPYEQYF. DNA of the CDR3: TGTGCCACCGCCGACCGGACAGGGCCCTACGAGCAGTACTTC.

This sequence joins TRBV2 and TRBJ1-2, with D maybe TRBD1 (5 bases). The ends were cut back, 4 bases at V and 4 bases at J, with 13 bases in the middle. This CDR3 comprises 14 residues. CDR1 is SNHLY, CDR2 FYNNEI, per germline. The CDR3 DNA reads TGTGCCAGCAGTGTTCAGGGTTTCGGCTATGGCTACACCTTC. Translating it yields CASSVQGFGYGYTF.

This clone occurred a few times. V and J are TRBV19 and TRBJ2-7; TRBD1 aligns across 8 bases. The germline gives CDR1 LNHDA, CDR2 SQIVND (reference sequence). The CDR3 totals 15 residues. The J segment lost 4 bases and the V segment lost 1 base, leaving 6 bases of the junction unmatched. The CDR3 reads CASSIVDGQGYEQYF. CDR3 DNA: TGTGCCAGTAGTATAGTTGACGGACAGGGATACGAGCAGTACTTC.

The V call is TRBV7-3, the J call TRBJ2-1; 12 bases line up with TRBD2. J was trimmed by 8 bases and V by 7 bases; bases with no gene match: 6. The length of the CDR3 is 14 residues. The germline gives CDR1 SGHTA, CDR2 FQGTGA. The CDR3 nucleotides are TGTGCCAGCACCCCGACTAGCGGGAGCTATGAGCAGTTCTTC. Translating it yields CASTPTSGSYEQFF.

The rearrangement joins TRBV11-1 to TRBJ1-5; D unresolved. The germline V gene encodes CDR1 SGHAT and CDR2 FQDESV (reference sequence). CDR3 length equals 13 residues. The germline V and J ends were trimmed by 5 bases and 7 bases, with 12 bases remaining between them. The CDR3 reads CASSQNGVQPQHF. The DNA of the CDR3 is TGTGCCAGCAGCCAAAACGGGGTCCAGCCCCAGCATTTT. Together with reference TRBV11-1 and TRBJ1-5, the CDR3 gives the full variable domain: EAEVAQSPRYKITEKSQAVAFWCDPISGHATLYWYRQILGQGPELLVQFQDESVVDDSQLPKDRFSAERLKGVDSTLKIQPAELGDSAMYLCASSQNGVQPQHFGDGTRLSIL.

The chain couples TRBV4-3 to TRBJ2-5, with 8 bases fitting TRBD2. Trimming cost V 0 bases and J 2 bases; bases outside gene matches: 5. Per germline, CDR1 LGHNA and CDR2 YSLEER. The CDR3 covers 16 residues. The DNA for the CDR3 is TGCGCCAGCAGCCAAGACTTGGCTAGCGGGCAAGAGACCCAGTACTTC. Its protein is CASSQDLASGQETQYF.

This clone was picked up one time. The chain is built from TRBV7-6 and TRBJ1-6; possible D gene TRBD1, 5 bases. The CDR3 consists of 17 residues. Germline CDR1 SGHVS, CDR2 FNYEAQ. With 8 bases removed from V and 0 bases from J, the gap between germline ends came to 17 bases. The DNA for the CDR3 is TGTGCCAGCGGGGGGGATCCGAGAAGCTCCTATAATTCACCCCTCCACTTT. This encodes CASGGDPRSSYNSPLHF.

The genes are TRBV19 and TRBJ1-1, with TRBD1 as a possible D gene (6 bases). Trimming pared 5 bases from V and 0 bases from J, leaving 13 bases between. Germline V gene sequence: CDR1 LNHDA, CDR2 SQIVND (reference sequence). The length of the CDR3 is 15 residues. CDR3 in amino acids: CASSGQDSMNTEAFF. CDR3 nucleotide sequence: TGTGCCAGTAGTGGGCAGGACAGCATGAACACTGAAGCTTTCTTT.

This sequence joins TRBV11-2 and TRBJ1-2; 8 positions agree with TRBD1. V dropped 0 bases and J dropped 7; count of bases not matched to a gene: 7. The V gene's germline CDR1 is SGHAT and CDR2 FQNNGV. CDR3 length: 15 residues. The CDR3 region is CASSLDRGDRGGYTF. In nucleotides, the CDR3 is TGTGCCAGCAGCTTAGATCGGGGAGACAGGGGTGGCTACACCTTC.

This clone was observed a few times. Here the CDR3 reads CASSLFGTANTGELFF. CDR3 nucleotides: TGTGCCAGCAGTTTGTTTGGGACGGCCAACACCGGGGAGCTGTTTTTT. The chain couples TRBV6-2 or TRBV6-3 to TRBJ2-2; D may correspond to TRBD1 or TRBD2 (5 bases each). Trimming took 4 bases from V and 2 from J, leaving 14 bases between them. The germline V gene has CDR1 MNHEY and CDR2 SVGEGT. This CDR3 region has 16 residues.